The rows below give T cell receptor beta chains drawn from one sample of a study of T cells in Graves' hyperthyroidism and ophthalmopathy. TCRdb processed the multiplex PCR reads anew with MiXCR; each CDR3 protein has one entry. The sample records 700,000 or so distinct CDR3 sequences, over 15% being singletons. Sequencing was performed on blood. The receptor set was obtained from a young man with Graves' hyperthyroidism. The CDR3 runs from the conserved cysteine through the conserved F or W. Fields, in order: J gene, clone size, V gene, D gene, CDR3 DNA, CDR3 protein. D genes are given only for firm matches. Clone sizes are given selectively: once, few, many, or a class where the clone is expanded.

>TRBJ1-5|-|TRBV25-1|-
TGTGCCAGCAGTGACTGGGATCAGCCCCAGCATTTT
CASSDWDQPQHF
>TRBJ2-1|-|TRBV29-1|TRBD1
TGCAGCGTTGACTTGGACAGGGGGGGGTTACCCTACAATGAGCAGTTCTTC
CSVDLDRGGLPYNEQFF
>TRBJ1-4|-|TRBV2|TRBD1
TGTGCCAGCAATTTTCGGCAGGGGGGTGAAAAACTGTTTTTT
CASNFRQGGEKLFF
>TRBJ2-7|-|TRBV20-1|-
TGCAGTGCTAGAAAAGCGCTCACCTACGAGCAGTACTTC
CSARKALTYEQYF
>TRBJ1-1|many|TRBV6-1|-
TGTGCCACCCTTGAACGGCTCTATAAGAACACTGAAGCTTTCTTT
CATLERLYKNTEAFF
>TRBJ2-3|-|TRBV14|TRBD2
TGTGCCAGCAGCCAAGATTGGGCTAGCGGGAGAGGGACAGATACGCAGTATTTT
CASSQDWASGRGTDTQYF
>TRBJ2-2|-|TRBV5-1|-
TGCGCCAGCAGCTTGGAACGGGGTTCGAACACCGGGGAGCTGTTTTTT
CASSLERGSNTGELFF
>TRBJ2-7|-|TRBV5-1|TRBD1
TGCGCCAGCAGCGATCCAGGGGGCGCAATCCACGAGCAGTACTTC
CASSDPGGAIHEQYF
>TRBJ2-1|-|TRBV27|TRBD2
TGTGCCAGCAGTTCCTTAGCGGGAGGGCCTCACAATGAGCAGTTCTTC
CASSSLAGGPHNEQFF
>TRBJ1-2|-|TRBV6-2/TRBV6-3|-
TGTGCCAGCAGTTACTCATCAGGGCGCTATGGCTACACCTTC
CASSYSSGRYGYTF
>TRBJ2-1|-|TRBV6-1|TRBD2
TGTGCCAGCAGGGGGACTAGCCAGCGCTCCTACAATGAGCAGTTCTTC
CASRGTSQRSYNEQFF
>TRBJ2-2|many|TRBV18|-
TGTGCCAGCTCACCACCCCAGGGCCCGAACACCGGGGAGCTGTTTTTT
CASSPPQGPNTGELFF
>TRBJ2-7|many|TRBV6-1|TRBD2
TGTGCCAGCAGTGATAGAGCGGGGACCTACGAGCAGTACTTC
CASSDRAGTYEQYF
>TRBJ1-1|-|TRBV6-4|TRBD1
TGTGCCAGCAGCCAGACAGGGGGCTTTAGCACTGAAGCTTTCTTT
CASSQTGGFSTEAFF
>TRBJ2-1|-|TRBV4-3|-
TGCGCCAGCAGCCAAGGGCTTGGGCTCACCTACAATGAGCAGTTCTTC
CASSQGLGLTYNEQFF
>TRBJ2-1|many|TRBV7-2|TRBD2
TGTGCCAGCAGCTTAGCCGGGACTAGCGGGAGTCTTGAGCAGTTCTTC
CASSLAGTSGSLEQFF
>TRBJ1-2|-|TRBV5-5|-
TGTGCCAGCAGCCTGCCGGGGCTCTATGGCTACACCTTC
CASSLPGLYGYTF
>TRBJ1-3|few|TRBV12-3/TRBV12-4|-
TGTGCCAGCCTTGGGGTCGCTGGAAACACCATATATTTT
CASLGVAGNTIYF
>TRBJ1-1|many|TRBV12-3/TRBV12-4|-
TGTGCCAGCAGTACCCGCCTCGCAAGTGAAGCTTTCTTT
CASSTRLASEAFF
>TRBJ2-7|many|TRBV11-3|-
TGTGCCAGCAGCTTTGGCTCGCTCTACGAGCAGTACTTC
CASSFGSLYEQYF
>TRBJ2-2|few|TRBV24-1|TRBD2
TGTGCCACCAGTGTCCCTAGCGGAAACACCGGGGAGCTGTTTTTT
CATSVPSGNTGELFF
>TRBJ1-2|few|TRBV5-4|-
TGTGCCAGCAGCTTGGGAGAGGGTCGCTACACCTTC
CASSLGEGRYTF
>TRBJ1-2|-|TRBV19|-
TGTGCCAGTAGTATAACGTCCGACCATGGCTACACCTTC
CASSITSDHGYTF
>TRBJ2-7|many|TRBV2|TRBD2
TGTGCCAGCAGTGAGAGGCTAGCGGGGGCCTACGAGCAGTACTTC
CASSERLAGAYEQYF
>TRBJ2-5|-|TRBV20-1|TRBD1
TGCAGTGTGACAGGGCAGGTCTTCCAAGAGACCCAGTACTTC
CSVTGQVFQETQYF
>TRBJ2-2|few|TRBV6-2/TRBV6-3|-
TGTGCCAGCAGTCAAAGACAGGGGGAGCTGTTTTTT
CASSQRQGELFF
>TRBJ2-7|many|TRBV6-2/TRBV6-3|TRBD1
TGTGCCAGCCGCGTCGTGGGACAGATCTACGAGCAGTACTTC
CASRVVGQIYEQYF
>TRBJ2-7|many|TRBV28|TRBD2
TGTGCCAGCAGTTCCCCCTATGGTAGCGGGAGCAACGAGCAGTACTTC
CASSSPYGSGSNEQYF
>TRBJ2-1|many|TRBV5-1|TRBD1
TGCGCCAGCAGCTTGGGGGGACAGGGGGCGCCCAATGAGCAGTTCTTC
CASSLGGQGAPNEQFF
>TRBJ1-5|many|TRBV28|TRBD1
TGTGCCAGCAGTTTCGTTACAGGGGCCGCGGGGGGCAATCAGCCCCAGCATTTT
CASSFVTGAAGGNQPQHF
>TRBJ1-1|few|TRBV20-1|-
TGCAGTGCAGCGGTCCCGGGACACTCCACTGAAGCTTTCTTT
CSAAVPGHSTEAFF
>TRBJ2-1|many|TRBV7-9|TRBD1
TGTGCCAGCCTGGGACAGGGCGTCAATGAGCAGTTCTTC
CASLGQGVNEQFF
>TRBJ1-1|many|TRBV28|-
TGTGCCAGCAGTTATACAGGACAGCTCTTTAACACTGAAGCTTTCTTT
CASSYTGQLFNTEAFF
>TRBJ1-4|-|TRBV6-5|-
TGTGCCAGCAGTTTTACTTGGGGAAGGGATGAAAAACTGTTTTTT
CASSFTWGRDEKLFF
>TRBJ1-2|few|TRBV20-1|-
TGCAGTGCTACGGGGTTCTATGGCTACACCTTC
CSATGFYGYTF
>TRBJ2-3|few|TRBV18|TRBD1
TGTGCCAGCTCACCACCGCCAGGGGGAGCAGATACGCAGTATTTT
CASSPPPGGADTQYF